This T cell receptor (beta chain) was sequenced during a study of T cells in Graves' hyperthyroidism and ophthalmopathy. This CDR3 comprises 12 residues. CDR1 is DFQATT, CDR2 SNEGSKA, per germline (reference sequence). This clonotype showed up just a few times. The definition of stable Graves' hyperthyroidism was no ophthalmopathy progression within 18 months. The CDR3 regions of TCR beta were amplified from RNA transcripts. The study used the HTBI primer set for a first-round RT-PCR of the TCR CDR3. TCRdb ran MiXCR on the multiplex PCR reads and lists one entry per CDR3 protein. The data contain about 700,000 distinct CDR3 sequences, around 15% of them seen just once; the ten biggest clones take up roughly 10%.

This rearrangement joins TRBV20-1 to TRBJ2-7; 9 bases map to TRBD2. This receptor was obtained from a woman aged 18-29 years with Graves' hyperthyroidism. Sequencing input: blood. CDR3 in DNA: TGCAGCCCGACTAGCGGCTCCTACGAGCAGTACTTC. Protein sequence: CSPTSGSYEQYF.